Below are 12 T cell receptor beta chains sequenced from a single sample in a study of tissue T cells after allogeneic stem cell transplantation. Repertoires were generated with immunoSEQ multiplex PCR, while TCRdb's copy carries only in-frame clones and drops some. The sample lists around 2,000 clones; roughly 80% were seen once. Sequencing was performed on ileal tissue, taken at autopsy. Source of these receptors: a male patient between 40 and 69 years old with steroid-refractory graft-versus-host disease after an allogeneic stem cell transplant. Some T cells may have originated in the graft donor.

CDR3 loop: CASSPGTGADRGTDTQYF. CDR3 coding DNA: TGCGCCAGCAGTCCCGGGACAGGGGCGGATAGGGGCACAGATACGCAGTATTTT. The genes are TRBV5-1 and TRBJ2-3, with 10 positions matching TRBD1. CDR3 size: 18 residues. Unmatched junction bases numbered 13, after V lost 5 bases and J lost 1 base. The germline V gene encodes CDR1 SGHRS and CDR2 YFSETQ.

V and J are TRBV18 and TRBJ1-1, with 9 bases that match TRBD1. Germline values: CDR1 KGHSH, CDR2 LQKENI. Trimming removed 0 bases from V and 6 bases from J; junction bases left unmatched: 5. The CDR3 extends over 15 amino acids. DNA of the CDR3: TGTGCCAGCTCACCACCGGGACAGGGAGGAGCTGAAGCTTTCTTT. Translation: CASSPPGQGGAEAFF.

The genes are TRBV7-7 and TRBJ2-3; unclear D gene. V lost 4 bases, J lost 5 bases, and 13 bases lay in between. The CDR3 is 14 residues long. In germline, CDR1 is SSHAT, CDR2 FNYEAQ (reference sequence). DNA of the CDR3: TGTGCCAGCAGCTCGCAGCTGACGGGAGATACGCAGTATTTT. Amino acid sequence: CASSSQLTGDTQYF.

CDR3 coding DNA: TGTGCCAGCATAGGAGGTTGCAAGGGTTGGAACTATGGCTACACCTTC. It yields the protein CASIGGCKGWNYGYTF. The J gene is TRBJ1-2, the V gene TRBV21-1. TRBV21-1 is given as a pseudogene. CDR3 length equals 16 residues.

This clone was observed once. The V and J genes are TRBV10-3 and TRBJ2-3; 9 nucleotides agree with TRBD2. CDR3 length: 14 residues. V lost 5 bases, J lost 5 bases, and 5 bases stayed unmatched. Germline CDR1 ENHRY, CDR2 SYGVKD. The CDR3 spells CAISPSGDRDTQYF. In nucleotides, the CDR3 is TGTGCCATCAGTCCTAGCGGGGACAGAGATACGCAGTATTTT.

The table lists this clone with a few counts. The V gene is TRBV4-1, the J gene TRBJ1-1; D unclear. Germline V gives CDR1 MGHRA, CDR2 YSYEKL. Trimming stripped 0 bases from V and 8 bases from J, with 16 bases between. This CDR3 comprises 15 residues. The CDR3 spells CASSQESERPAEAFF. Written as DNA, the CDR3 is TGCGCCAGCAGCCAAGAATCAGAACGGCCCGCGGAAGCTTTCTTT.

This sequence joins TRBV20-1 and TRBJ1-4, with TRBD1 identical over 8 bases. Germline V gene lookup returns CDR1 DFQATT and CDR2 SNEGSKA (reference sequence). Losses at the gene ends were 3 bases for V and 7 bases for J; bases not matched to a gene: 7. The CDR3 runs 14 residues. The chain's CDR3 is CSASPQGQVEKLFF. Here the CDR3 DNA reads TGCAGTGCTAGTCCGCAGGGACAGGTTGAAAAACTGTTTTTT.

The chain couples TRBV7-2 to TRBJ1-2, with 9 bases identical to TRBD1. The germline CDR1 and CDR2 sequences are SGHTA and FQGNSA. V lost 0 bases to trimming and J lost 8 bases; unmatched junction nucleotides: 10. CDR3 length: 16 residues. The CDR3 loop reads CASSLAGWTGEEGYTF. The CDR3 DNA sequence: TGTGCCAGCAGCTTAGCCGGGTGGACAGGGGAGGAAGGCTACACCTTC.

The rearrangement joins TRBV6-2 or TRBV6-3 to TRBJ1-2; D is unresolved. The germline CDR1 and CDR2 sequences are MNHEY and SVGEGT. The CDR3 is made up of 15 amino acids. Between the trimmed V and J ends, which lost 7 bases and 3 bases, there was a span of 18 bases. This CDR3 reads CASTPLGKLDYGYTF. CDR3 coding DNA: TGTGCCAGCACCCCCCTCGGAAAGTTGGACTATGGCTACACCTTC.

The rearrangement joins TRBV11-2 to TRBJ2-5, with D uncertain. Between the trimmed V and J ends, which lost 3 bases and 3 bases, there was a span of 14 bases. Germline V gene sequence: CDR1 SGHAT, CDR2 FQNNGV. This CDR3 region has 15 residues. CDR3 coding DNA: TGTGCCAGCAGCTTGGGAATAGAAACTAAAGAGACCCAGTACTTC. It encodes CASSLGIETKETQYF.

This clone showed up just a few times. The V call is TRBV6-5, the J call TRBJ1-5; TRBD1 aligns across 7 bases. Germline CDR1 MNHEY, CDR2 SVGAGI. There are 14 residues in the CDR3. With V trimmed by 6 bases and J by 5 bases, 7 bases remained unmatched. The CDR3 region is CASRDNRGHQPQHF. CDR3 bases: TGTGCCAGCAGGGACAACAGGGGCCATCAGCCCCAGCATTTT.

The chain combines TRBV7-3 with TRBJ1-1; 8 bases match TRBD1. CDR1 SGHTA and CDR2 FQGTGA come from the germline V gene. V was pared by 5 bases and J by 1 base, with 9 bases of the junction left unmatched. This CDR3 is 16 amino acids long. In DNA form, the CDR3 reads TGTGCCAGCAGCGCCTCAGGGGGCATGGGGAACACTGAAGCTTTCTTT. It translates to CASSASGGMGNTEAFF.